The 8 T cell receptor beta chains in this list originate from one sample, sequenced in a study of shared clonotypes between healthy human individuals (dated by TCRdb to 2020 to 2021). Libraries were built with the immunoSEQ multiplex PCR assay. TCRdb's version of the immuneACCESS table is confined to in-frame rearrangements and falls short of the full clone set. An unresolved V gene accounts for under half of the shortfall where checked; the remainder is of unknown origin. In all, the sample holds approximately 2,000,000 clones, and roughly 90% of those were seen once. The ten largest clones add up to approximately 0.41% of the sample. What was sequenced was naive CD4+ T cells from PBMCs. The sample's cell subset or site label is to be understood as: CD45RA+ positively selected. The receptors stem from a man between 18 and 35 years old in good health. Some clones in this sample may be carry-over from other donors' samples.

This chain links TRBV7-9 with TRBJ1-1; D not certain. Germline V gene sequence: CDR1 SEHNR, CDR2 FQNEAQ (reference sequence). Trimming stripped 10 bases from V and 4 bases from J, with 13 bases between. This CDR3 comprises 12 residues. The CDR3 here is CATPQAVTEAFF. The CDR3 region has the DNA TGTGCCACCCCGCAGGCGGTCACTGAAGCTTTCTTT.

This rearrangement joins TRBV5-1 to TRBJ2-3, with D possibly being TRBD2 (6 bases). Germline lookup yields CDR1 SGHRS and CDR2 YFSETQ. This CDR3 contains 16 residues. With 4 bases removed from V and 5 bases from J, the gap between germline ends came to 20 bases. This CDR3 is CASSPGLPRLGDTQYF. CDR3 in DNA: TGCGCCAGCAGCCCCGGACTACCCCGGTTGGGAGATACGCAGTATTTT. Together with reference TRBV5-1 and TRBJ2-3, the CDR3 gives the full variable domain: KAGVTQTPRYLIKTRGQQVTLSCSPISGHRSVSWYQQTPGQGLQFLFEYFSETQRNKGNFPGRFSGRQFSNSRSEMNVSTLELGDSALYLCASSPGLPRLGDTQYFGPGTRLTVL.

CDR3 nucleotide sequence: TGTGCCAGCAGTTTTACACTGCGGGACAGCGACTACGAGCAGTACTTC. It codes for CASSFTLRDSDYEQYF. This chain connects TRBV28 to TRBJ2-7; a possible D gene is TRBD1 (7 bases). There are 16 residues in the CDR3. The V and J ends lost 3 bases and 3 bases respectively, with 18 bases between them. Germline lookup yields CDR1 MDHEN and CDR2 SYDVKM.

Concerning this clone itself: Other DNA sequences in the sample encode the same CDR3. The chain couples TRBV30 to TRBJ2-7, with a tentative D call TRBD1 (6 bases). The CDR3 loop spans 11 amino acids. Trimming shortened V by 0 bases and J by 6 bases, and 6 bases separated the two germline ends. Germline CDR1 is GTSNPN and CDR2 is SVGIG (reference sequence). CDR3 in amino acids: CAWSVGGEQYF. Here the CDR3 DNA reads TGTGCCTGGAGTGTAGGGGGCGAGCAGTACTTC.

This sequence joins TRBV28 and TRBJ2-1, with 7 bases that match TRBD1. The V gene end was trimmed by 8 bases and the J gene end by 8 bases; junction bases not matched to a gene: 6. This CDR3 spans 12 amino acids. The germline V gene encodes CDR1 MDHEN and CDR2 SYDVKM. CDR3 protein: CASSTGRDEQFF. The DNA of the CDR3 is TGTGCCAGCTCGACAGGGCGGGATGAGCAGTTCTTC.

Note on this clone: The sample carries other DNA sequences with the same CDR3. V and J are TRBV7-3 and TRBJ1-1, with D maybe TRBD1 (6 bases). This CDR3 is 14 amino acids long. Germline V gene data show CDR1 as SGHTA and CDR2 as FQGTGA. V was shortened by 0 bases and J by 3 bases, with 8 bases between the two germline ends. The CDR3 DNA sequence: TGTGCCAGCAGCTTAACCCCAGGGGACACTGAAGCTTTCTTT. Its translation is CASSLTPGDTEAFF. The full variable domain, with the rest looked up from reference TRBV7-3 and TRBJ1-1, is GAGVSQTPSNKVTEKGKYVELRCDPISGHTALYWYRQSLGQGPEFLIYFQGTGAADDSGLPNDRFFAVRPEGSVSTLKIQRTERGDSAVYLCASSLTPGDTEAFFGQGTRLTVV.

V usage is TRBV5-1 and J usage is TRBJ2-1; D is perhaps TRBD2 (6 bases). V lost 4 bases to trimming and J lost 7 bases, with 15 bases between them. CDR1 is SGHRS, CDR2 YFSETQ, per germline. CDR3 length equals 14 residues. The CDR3 DNA sequence: TGCGCCAGCAGCCCGGAGGGCCCCGGAAATGAGCAGTTCTTC. This translates into CASSPEGPGNEQFF.

Details on this clone: This same CDR3 is encoded by further DNA sequences in the sample. The chain has TRBV5-1 and TRBJ2-6, with D perhaps TRBD2 (5 bases). Trimming shortened V by 2 bases and J by 2 bases, and 5 bases separated the two germline ends. This CDR3 contains 14 residues. The germline CDR1 and CDR2 sequences are SGHRS and YFSETQ. The CDR3 nucleotides are TGCGCCAGCAGCTTCGGGACTGGGGCCAACGTCCTGACTTTC. Translation gives CASSFGTGANVLTF.